The clone carrying this TCR beta chain was seen a single time. The data were obtained in a study of T cell changes during pregnancy in multiple sclerosis. The CDR3 consists of 13 residues. J was trimmed by 5 bases and V by 5 bases; bases with no gene match: 5. The V gene's germline CDR1 is LGHNA and CDR2 YNFKEQ. The assay was immunoSEQ multiplex PCR, and TCRdb's table has in-frame clones only and misses some. The sample lists tens of thousands of clones, about 85% occurring once. Material: CD8+ T cells from peripheral blood mononuclear cells, obtained after pregnancy. The sequence was obtained from a female donor with multiple sclerosis, enrolled in a pregnancy study. V gene TRBV4-2 combines with J gene TRBJ1-1; 7 bases map to TRBD1. The CDR3 loop reads CASSIDRETEAFF. The CDR3 DNA is TGTGCCAGCAGCATTGACAGGGAAACTGAAGCTTTCTTT.